A single sample gave rise to the 2 T cell receptor beta chains below, sequenced in a study of T cells in tuberculosis. The protocol was immunoSEQ multiplex PCR, while the TCRdb copy is restricted to in-frame clones and leaves out a portion. The table includes some 34,000 clones, 93% detected once. The sample was PBMCs. The receptor source for this set is a donor between 10 and 29 years old with latent tuberculosis or without tuberculosis infection.

This chain joins TRBV6-6 and TRBJ2-7, with D possibly TRBD1 on 6 matching bases. V was trimmed by 4 bases and J by 1 base, leaving 8 bases between them. CDR3 length: 13 residues. From germline, CDR1 is MNHNY and CDR2 SVGAGI (reference sequence). CDR3 nucleotides: TGTGCCAGCAGTTCTACAGGGTCCTACGAGCAGTACTTC. It encodes CASSSTGSYEQYF.

The chain has TRBV6-4 and TRBJ2-3; 13 nucleotides align to TRBD2. Trimming removed 6 bases from V and 4 bases from J; junction bases left unmatched: 1. The CDR3 sequence is 14 residues long. Germline CDR1 and CDR2: MRHNA and SNTAGT. CDR3 loop: CASSGTSGADTQYF. CDR3 in DNA: TGTGCCAGCAGCGGGACTAGCGGGGCAGATACGCAGTATTTT.